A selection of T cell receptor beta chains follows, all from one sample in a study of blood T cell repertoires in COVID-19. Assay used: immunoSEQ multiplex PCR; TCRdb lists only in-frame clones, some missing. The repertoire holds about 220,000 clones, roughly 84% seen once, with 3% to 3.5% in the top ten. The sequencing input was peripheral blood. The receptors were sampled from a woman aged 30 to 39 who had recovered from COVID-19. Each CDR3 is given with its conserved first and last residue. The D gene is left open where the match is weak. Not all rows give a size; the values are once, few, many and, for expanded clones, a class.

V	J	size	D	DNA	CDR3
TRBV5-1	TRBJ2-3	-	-	TGCGCCAGCAGCCCCGGACAGAGCACAGATACGCAGTATTTT	CASSPGQSTDTQYF
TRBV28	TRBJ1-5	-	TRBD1	TGTGCCAGCACCCTGCTCGCAGGGGGGCAAAGCAATCAGCCCCAGCATTTT	CASTLLAGGQSNQPQHF
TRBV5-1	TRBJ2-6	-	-	TGCGCCAGCAGCTTGGGGAGCTCTGGGGCCAACGTCCTGACTTTC	CASSLGSSGANVLTF
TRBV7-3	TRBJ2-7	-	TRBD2	TGTGCCAGCAGCTTAACTATCAATAGCGGGGCTTTCACCTACGAGCAGTACTTC	CASSLTINSGAFTYEQYF
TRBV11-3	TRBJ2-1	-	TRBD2	TGTGCCAGCAGCCCCGGAGGAGCGGGGGGAGGTTTATACAATGAGCAGTTCTTC	CASSPGGAGGGLYNEQFF
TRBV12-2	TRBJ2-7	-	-	TGTGCAAGTCGCTTCCAGAGGCCTAGCGGATACTACGAGCAGTACTTC	CASRFQRPSGYYEQYF
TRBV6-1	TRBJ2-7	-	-	TGTGCCAGCAGTGAAGGAAAAGTGGGTCGAGGCCCCTACGAGCAGTACTTC	CASSEGKVGRGPYEQYF
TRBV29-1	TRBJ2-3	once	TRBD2	TGCAGCGTTGTGAATCCGGGAGGCACTAGCACAGATACGCAGTATTTT	CSVVNPGGTSTDTQYF
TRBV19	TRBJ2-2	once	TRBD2	TGTGCCAGTAGCTCGGGACTAGATACCGGGGAGCTGTTTTTT	CASSSGLDTGELFF
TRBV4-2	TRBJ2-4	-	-	TGTGCCAGCAGCCCTAGTGGGACAAAAAACATTCAGTACTTC	CASSPSGTKNIQYF
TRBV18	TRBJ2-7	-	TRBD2	TGTGCCAGCTCACCTGTAGCTAGCGGGAGTAGTTACGAGCAGTACTTC	CASSPVASGSSYEQYF
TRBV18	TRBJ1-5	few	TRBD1	TGTGCCAGCTCACCCGTCTCCCAGGGGGGTGATCAGCCCCAGCATTTT	CASSPVSQGGDQPQHF
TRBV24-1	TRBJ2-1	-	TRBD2	TGTGCCACCATCCTCCGACTAGCCCGGGAGGTCAGTGAGCAGTTCTTC	CATILRLAREVSEQFF
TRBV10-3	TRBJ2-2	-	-	TGTGCCATCAGTGAGGACAGCACCGGGGAGCTGTTTTTT	CAISEDSTGELFF
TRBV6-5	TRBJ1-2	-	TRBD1	TGTGCCAGCAGTTACCCGGGACAGGGGGACTATGGCTACACCTTC	CASSYPGQGDYGYTF
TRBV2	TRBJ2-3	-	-	TGTGCCAGCAGAGGCGGGGCCGGCCGAGATACGCAGTATTTT	CASRGGAGRDTQYF
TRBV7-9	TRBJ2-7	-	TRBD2	TGTGCCAGCAGTACCGGGAGGGCCTACGAGCAGTACTTC	CASSTGRAYEQYF
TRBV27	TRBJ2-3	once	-	TGTGCCAGCAGTTTAATAGCAGGGGGGCCCACAGATACGCAGTATTTT	CASSLIAGGPTDTQYF
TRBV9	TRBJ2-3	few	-	TGTGCCAGCAGCGTAGCGGGGAGATTCACAGATACGCAGTATTTT	CASSVAGRFTDTQYF
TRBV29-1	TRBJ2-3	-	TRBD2	TGCAGCGTCGGGACTAGCAGGGTCGCAGATACGCAGTATTTT	CSVGTSRVADTQYF